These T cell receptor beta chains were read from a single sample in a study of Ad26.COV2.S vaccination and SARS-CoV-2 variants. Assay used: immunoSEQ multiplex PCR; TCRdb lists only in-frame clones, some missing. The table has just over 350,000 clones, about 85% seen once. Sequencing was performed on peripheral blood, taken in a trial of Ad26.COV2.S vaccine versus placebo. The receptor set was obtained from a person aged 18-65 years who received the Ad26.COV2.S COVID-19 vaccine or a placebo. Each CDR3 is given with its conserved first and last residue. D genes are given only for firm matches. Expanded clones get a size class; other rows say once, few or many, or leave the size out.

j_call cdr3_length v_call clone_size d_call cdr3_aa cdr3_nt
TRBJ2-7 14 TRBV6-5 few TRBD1 CASSYRGSSYEQYF TGTGCCAGCAGCTACAGGGGAAGCTCCTACGAGCAGTACTTC
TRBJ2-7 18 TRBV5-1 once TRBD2 CASSLIGTSGRRVYEQYF TGCGCCAGCAGCTTGATCGGGACTAGCGGAAGAAGGGTCTACGAGCAGTACTTC
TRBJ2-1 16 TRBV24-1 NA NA CATSDRGGGILNEQFF TGTGCCACCAGTGATCGAGGAGGGGGGATTTTGAATGAGCAGTTCTTC
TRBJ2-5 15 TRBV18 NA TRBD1 CASSPPDRGQETQYF TGTGCCAGCTCACCTCCCGACAGGGGGCAAGAGACCCAGTACTTC
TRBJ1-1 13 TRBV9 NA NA CASSTGVNTEAFF TGTGCCAGCAGCACCGGGGTGAACACTGAAGCTTTCTTT
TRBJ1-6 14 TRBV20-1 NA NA CSASEDPDNSPLHF TGCAGTGCTAGTGAAGATCCCGATAATTCACCCCTCCACTTT
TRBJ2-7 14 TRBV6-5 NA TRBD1 CASSYQTGLDEQYF TGTGCCAGCAGTTACCAGACAGGGCTCGACGAGCAGTACTTC
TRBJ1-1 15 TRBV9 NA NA CASSVLGGLSSEAFF TGTGCCAGCAGCGTATTAGGGGGGTTGTCCTCCGAAGCTTTCTTT
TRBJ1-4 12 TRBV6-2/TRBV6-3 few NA CASSSWQRKLFF TGTGCCAGCAGTTCCTGGCAGAGAAAACTGTTTTTT
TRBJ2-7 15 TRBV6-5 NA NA CASSLKTGSSYEQYF TGTGCCAGCAGCCTTAAGACAGGAAGCTCCTACGAGCAGTACTTC
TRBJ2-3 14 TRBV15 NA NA CATSRDKGTDTQYF TGTGCCACCAGCAGAGACAAGGGGACAGATACGCAGTATTTT
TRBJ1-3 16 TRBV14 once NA CASSQGWGTSGNTIYF TGTGCCAGCAGCCAAGGCTGGGGGACCTCTGGAAACACCATATATTTT